A selection of T cell receptor beta chains follows, all from one sample in a study of molecular identifiers for immune sequencing clone quantification. Each CDR3 protein gets one entry after TCRdb re-called the PCR reads with MiXCR. This sample carries roughly 320,000 distinct CDR3 sequences, around 21% of them seen once, and the ten largest clones take approximately 0.84%. Material: naive CD8+ T cells from blood, with Jurkat cell RNA spiked in. These receptors came from a human donor in good health. Some libraries in this study had Jurkat cell RNA spiked in. Each CDR3 is given with its conserved first and last residue. A D gene is named only where the DNA matches it firmly. Clone size is not always given. Where it is, it says once, few, many or a class for expanded clones.

j_call d_call v_call clone_size cdr3_nt cdr3_aa
TRBJ1-1 . TRBV5-3 few TGTGCCAGCAGCTTGGTGGGACACTGGAGCACTGAAGCTTTCTTT CASSLVGHWSTEAFF
TRBJ2-3 . TRBV12-3/TRBV12-4 few TGTGCCAGCAGTACGAGGGAAGGTATCACAGATACGCAGTATTTT CASSTREGITDTQYF
TRBJ2-7 TRBD1 TRBV6-5 . TGTGCCAGCAGTTCGGGACAGTCTTGGGAGCAGTACTTC CASSSGQSWEQYF
TRBJ2-1 . TRBV7-6 many TGTGCCAGCAGCGCATCCCTCGAGGAGCAGTTCTTC CASSASLEEQFF
TRBJ2-7 . TRBV5-1 many TGCGCCAGCAGCGGCATGGCCCTCTACGAGCAGTACTTC CASSGMALYEQYF
TRBJ2-7 . TRBV21-1 many TGTGCCAGCAGCAAAGATTACGAGCAGTACTTC CASSKDYEQYF
TRBJ1-5 . TRBV4-1 many TGCGCCAGCAGCCAACCCCTACAGGGACGCAATCAGCCCCAGCATTTT CASSQPLQGRNQPQHF
TRBJ1-1 . TRBV7-8 many TGTGCCAGCAGCTTAGGACGGGATGAAGCTTTCTTT CASSLGRDEAFF
TRBJ2-7 TRBD1 TRBV2 . TGTGCCAGCAGTGAAGGGACAGGGTTGGACTTC CASSEGTGLDF
TRBJ2-1 . TRBV6-5 few TGTGCCAGCAGTTCCCCCGGGCAGGGGTCCTACAATGAGCAGTTCTTC CASSSPGQGSYNEQFF
TRBJ2-3 TRBD2 TRBV9 many TGTGCCAGCAGCGCCCCGAGGACTAGCGGACTGAGGGGGGTATCAGATACGCAGTATTTT CASSAPRTSGLRGVSDTQYF
TRBJ2-1 TRBD2 TRBV10-3 few TGTGCCATCAAAGCTAGCGGGGGGGCCGAGGGTGAGCAGTTCTTC CAIKASGGAEGEQFF
TRBJ1-4 . TRBV18 once TGTGCCAGCTCACCTCGGACGCCATCAGCAACTAATGAAAAACTGTTTTTT CASSPRTPSATNEKLFF
TRBJ1-6 . TRBV29-1 many TGCAGCGTTGAAGTCGGGAGTGGTTCACCCCTCCACTTT CSVEVGSGSPLHF
TRBJ1-1 . TRBV7-6 . TGTGCCAGCAGCCACTTGACGGAACTTGGAGTTGAGGCTGAAGCTTTCTTT CASSHLTELGVEAEAFF
TRBJ2-7 TRBD2 TRBV9 . TGTGCCAGCAGCGTAGCGAGGACTAGATCAGACGAGCGGTACTTC CASSVARTRSDERYF
TRBJ2-3 . TRBV6-5 . TGTGCCAGCTCATCTTCCCGTTCCGACCCAGATACGCAGTATTTT CASSSSRSDPDTQYF
TRBJ2-3 TRBD2 TRBV20-1 . TGCAGTGCTAGGGAAACTCCGGGACTAGCGGGAGATGGGCCCACAGATACGCAGTATTTT CSARETPGLAGDGPTDTQYF
TRBJ2-3 TRBD2 TRBV7-6 many TGTGCCAGCAGCAGGGGACTAGCGGGTACGGCAGATACGCAGTATTTT CASSRGLAGTADTQYF
TRBJ1-4 . TRBV30 many TGTGCCTGGAGCGACGGTAATGAAAAACTGTTTTTT CAWSDGNEKLFF
TRBJ1-1 TRBD1 TRBV4-1 . TGCGCCAGCGGCAGTTTACAGGGGGCTCGGGAAGCTTTCTTT CASGSLQGAREAFF
TRBJ1-4 TRBD1 TRBV7-9 . TGTGCCAGCAGCTCCCACAGGGGGCCCCCAACTAATGAAAAACTGTTTTTT CASSSHRGPPTNEKLFF
TRBJ2-3 TRBD2 TRBV11-2 . TGTGCCAGCAGCTTAGGGTCTAGCGGGAGTGTTACAGATACGCAGTATTTT CASSLGSSGSVTDTQYF
TRBJ2-2 . TRBV3-1 few TGTGCCAGGAGGCTCGGGTCGGAGCTGTTTTTT CARRLGSELFF
TRBJ2-2 TRBD1 TRBV29-1 many TGCAGCGTTGAGCAGGGGGCCAACACCGGGGAGCTGTTTTTT CSVEQGANTGELFF
TRBJ2-2 . TRBV12-3/TRBV12-4 many TGTGCCAGCAGTTTAATTGAAAGCGGGCCGAACACCGGGGAGCTGTTTTTT CASSLIESGPNTGELFF
TRBJ1-1 TRBD1 TRBV4-1 many TGCGCCAGCAGCCAATTGACAGGGGGATTGACTGAAGCTTTCTTT CASSQLTGGLTEAFF
TRBJ2-7 TRBD2 TRBV3-1 few TGTGCCAGCAGCCCGCCCGCCGGACTAGCGGGGGCGCTCCTGCAGTACTTC CASSPPAGLAGALLQYF
TRBJ1-5 TRBD1 TRBV28 many TGTGCCAGCAGTAAACAGGGGACCGTCCAGCCCCAGCATTTT CASSKQGTVQPQHF
TRBJ2-1 . TRBV29-1 few TGCAGCGTTGAAGGTACCCCCTCCCAGATTTACAATGAGCAGTTCTTC CSVEGTPSQIYNEQFF
TRBJ2-7 . TRBV5-1 many TGCGCCAGCAGCTTGGGGTCAGTCACCTACGAGCAGTACTTC CASSLGSVTYEQYF
TRBJ2-3 TRBD2 TRBV27 . TGTGCCAGCAGTTTATTGGGGGGGAGGGGCACAGATACGCAGTATTTT CASSLLGGRGTDTQYF
TRBJ2-7 TRBD1 TRBV7-8 many TGTGCCAGCAGCTTCGGACAGGGATGGGACTTC CASSFGQGWDF
TRBJ2-7 . TRBV12-3/TRBV12-4 many TGTGCCAGCAGTCCGCGGCTCGCGAGGGTGTACTTC CASSPRLARVYF
TRBJ2-7 TRBD1 TRBV5-1 few TGCGCCAGCAGCTCGACAGGGGGCGTCGAGCAGTACTTC CASSSTGGVEQYF
TRBJ2-3 TRBD2 TRBV3-1 few TGTGCCAGCAGCCAAGAATTGCGGGGGGCCGGATCTACGCAGTATTTT CASSQELRGAGSTQYF
TRBJ1-4 . TRBV30 many TGTGCCTGGAGTGGCTACAGGGTAGATGCGGGTGAAAAACTGTTTTTT CAWSGYRVDAGEKLFF
TRBJ1-4 . TRBV20-1 many TGCAGTGCTAGCCCAGGGATGGGAGAAAAACTGTTTTTT CSASPGMGEKLFF